These 20 T cell receptor beta chains were all obtained from the same sample, sequenced in a study of human T cells and chemical hapten exposure. Described time point: pre-sensitization, week 0. Treatment indicated: therapeutic diphenylcyclopropenone sensitization with weekly scalp DPC. A single record per CDR3 protein comes from TCRdb applying MiXCR to the RACE reads. The sample includes about 40,000 distinct CDR3 sequences, approximately 10% seen only once; the top ten take 5% to 6.5%. The sequences come from whole blood, collected in connection with sensitization to the hapten diphenylcyclopropenone (DPC). The receptors here all came from a man aged 25 to 40 with alopecia areata. Some clones in this sample may be carry-over from other donors' samples.

The rearrangement uses TRBV3-1 and TRBJ2-1; possibly TRBD1 for D (5 bases). Germline V gives CDR1 LGHDT, CDR2 YNNKEL (reference sequence). The CDR3 has 14 amino acids. V lost 1 base to trimming and J lost 8 bases, with 12 bases between them. The CDR3 sequence: CASSQGSGFDEQFF. The CDR3 DNA is TGTGCCAGCAGCCAAGGGTCAGGGTTCGATGAGCAGTTCTTC.

The rearrangement joins TRBV4-3 to TRBJ2-1, with D possibly being TRBD1 (5 bases). Looked up from germline, CDR1 is LGHNA and CDR2 is YSLEER. Trimming cost V 1 base and J 7 bases, with 11 bases left between them. The CDR3 has 14 amino acids. CDR3 amino acids: CASSQVLSGNEQFF. CDR3 sequence (DNA): TGCGCCAGCAGCCAAGTACTTTCAGGGAATGAGCAGTTCTTC.

Comment on this clonotype: It may be a read error: a sequence one base away is much more abundant. The chain carries TRBV11-3 and TRBJ2-1, with no clear D. The CDR3 loop spans 14 amino acids. Trimming stripped 4 bases from V and 6 bases from J, with 13 bases between. Looked up from germline, CDR1 is SGHNT and CDR2 is YENEEA. The CDR3 protein is CASSSPGPGNEQFF. CDR3 nucleotide sequence: TGTGCCAGCAGCTCTCCGGGTCCGGGCAATGAGCAGTTCTTC.

This clonotype was seen ten or more times. The chain joins TRBV12-3 or TRBV12-4 to TRBJ2-1; 10 positions match TRBD1. This CDR3 is 16 amino acids long. The ends lost 1 base at V and 4 bases at J; junction bases unmatched: 4. This CDR3 reads CASSLVRDRGYNEQFF. CDR3 coding DNA: TGTGCCAGCAGTTTAGTGAGGGACAGGGGATACAATGAGCAGTTCTTC.

The rearrangement joins TRBV9 to TRBJ2-1; no definite D call. Trimming shortened V by 3 bases and J by 10 bases, and 11 bases separated the two germline ends. The germline CDR1 and CDR2 sequences are SGDLS and YYNGEE. This CDR3 contains 12 residues. For the CDR3, the DNA is TGTGCCAGCAGCGAGAGTCTCAAAGAGCAGTTCTTC. Its protein is CASSESLKEQFF.

V usage is TRBV20-1 and J usage is TRBJ2-3; the D gene is possibly TRBD2 (5 bases). In germline, CDR1 is DFQATT, CDR2 SNEGSKA (reference sequence). The V and J ends lost 3 bases and 9 bases respectively, with 13 bases between them. This CDR3 spans 12 amino acids. In DNA, the CDR3 is TGCAGTGCTAGTGAGCAGCGGAACACGCAGTATTTT. Residues: CSASEQRNTQYF.

Many counts were recorded for this clonotype. Here the CDR3 reads CASSESMSTEAFF. The DNA for the CDR3 is TGCGCCAGCAGTGAGTCGATGAGTACTGAAGCTTTCTTT. J is TRBJ1-1 and V is TRBV10-2; D gene ambiguous. This CDR3 region has 13 residues. The V gene lost 0 bases and the J gene lost 5 bases, with 7 bases spanning the gap. CDR1 is WSHSY, CDR2 SAAADI, per germline.

In its sample, this clonotype was seen many times. The chain combines TRBV24-1 with TRBJ2-3, with 9 nucleotides matching TRBD1. The V and J ends lost 5 bases and 2 bases, in that order; junction bases with no gene match: 4. The CDR3 is made up of 15 amino acids. The germline CDR1 and CDR2 sequences are KGHDR and SFDVKD. In DNA form, the CDR3 reads TGTGCCACCAGTGGTGGGACAGGGAACACAGATACGCAGTATTTT. This codes for CATSGGTGNTDTQYF.

V gene TRBV7-6 combines with J gene TRBJ1-4; TRBD1 matches 9 bases. Germline lookup yields CDR1 SGHVS and CDR2 FNYEAQ. Losses at the gene ends were 1 base for V and 7 bases for J; bases not matched to a gene: 7. The CDR3 totals 16 residues. The CDR3 protein is CASSLEDRGLSEKLFF. CDR3 in DNA: TGTGCCAGCAGCTTAGAGGACAGGGGATTAAGTGAAAAACTGTTTTTT.

This clonotype appeared many times. The gene calls are TRBV10-3 and TRBJ2-2; no clear D. This CDR3 has 14 residues. Trimming took off 11 bases at V and 5 bases at J, with 18 bases between the two ends. CDR1 ENHRY and CDR2 SYGVKD come from the germline V gene. As DNA, the CDR3 is TGTGCCTCGCTGCATGCTAGGGATACCGGGGAGCTGTTTTTT. It is translated as CASLHARDTGELFF.

This chain connects TRBV20-1 to TRBJ2-5, with D unclear. CDR1 DFQATT and CDR2 SNEGSKA come from the germline V gene (reference sequence). V was trimmed by 0 bases and J by 0 bases, leaving 14 bases between them. The CDR3 covers 16 residues. CDR3 DNA: TGCAGTGCTAGAGATTTGAACAGATCGTACCAAGAGACCCAGTACTTC. Translation: CSARDLNRSYQETQYF.

This clonotype was seen only a few times. The CDR3 region is CASSLDRVNEAFF. CDR3 nucleotides: TGTGCCAGCAGCTTAGACAGGGTCAATGAAGCTTTCTTT. The chain carries TRBV11-2 and TRBJ1-1; maybe TRBD1 (5 bases). The CDR3 is 13 amino acids. V lost 0 bases and J 7 bases, leaving 9 bases between the germline ends. Germline loops: CDR1 SGHAT, CDR2 FQNNGV. Based on the CDR3 plus reference TRBV11-2 and TRBJ1-1, the full variable domain is EAGVAQSPRYKIIEKRQSVAFWCNPISGHATLYWYQQILGQGPKLLIQFQNNGVVDDSQLPKDRFSAERLKGVDSTLKIQPAKLEDSAVYLCASSLDRVNEAFFGQGTRLTVV.

This clonotype was counted many times. The chain uses TRBV4-1 and TRBJ1-5; tentatively, D is TRBD1 (5 bases). Germline CDR1 is MGHRA and CDR2 is YSYEKL. Trimming removed 0 bases at V and 9 bases at J, with 12 bases between. The CDR3 covers 14 residues. The CDR3 is CASSQDSSGLPQHF. The CDR3, as DNA: TGCGCCAGCAGCCAAGATAGCTCAGGGTTGCCCCAGCATTTT.

This clonotype has a count of ten or more. The rearrangement links TRBV12-3 or TRBV12-4 to TRBJ2-1; D gene unclear. CDR3 length equals 11 residues. V was pared by 3 bases and J by 7 bases, with 4 bases between. CDR3 residues: CASSFLNEQFF. The CDR3 coding sequence is TGTGCCAGCAGTTTCCTTAATGAGCAGTTCTTC.

Ten or more counts support this clonotype. The chain uses TRBV5-4 and TRBJ2-3; weak D call: TRBD1 (5 bases). CDR3 length: 14 residues. CDR1 is SGHNT, CDR2 YYREEE, per germline (reference sequence). V was trimmed by 6 bases and J by 0 bases, leaving 11 bases between them. CDR3 bases: TGTGCCAGCAAGGACATTGCTAGCACAGATACGCAGTATTTT. This sequence encodes CASKDIASTDTQYF.

This clonotype came up many times. The chain combines TRBV12-3 or TRBV12-4 with TRBJ2-4; tentative D call: TRBD1 (5 bases). Trimming removed 5 bases from V and 0 bases from J, with 11 bases in between. The CDR3 contains 15 residues. CDR3: CASSTRQQAKNIQYF. CDR3 nucleotide sequence: TGTGCCAGCAGTACAAGACAGCAAGCCAAAAACATTCAGTACTTC.

This clonotype was seen many times. V is TRBV4-1 and J is TRBJ1-3; D remains ambiguous. The germline V gene encodes CDR1 MGHRA and CDR2 YSYEKL. V lost 1 base to trimming and J lost 8 bases, with 3 bases between them. This CDR3 has 11 amino acids. CDR3 loop: CASSQAYTIYF. As DNA, the CDR3 is TGCGCCAGCAGCCAAGCCTACACCATATATTTT.

The gene calls are TRBV19 and TRBJ2-1; D unclear. Germline values: CDR1 LNHDA, CDR2 SQIVND (reference sequence). CDR3 size: 14 residues. Trimming removed 5 bases from V and 3 bases from J, with 11 bases in between. The CDR3, as DNA: TGTGCCAGTAGTCCTCGTAATATCTACAATGAGCAGTTCTTC. Its protein product is CASSPRNIYNEQFF.

This clonotype showed up many times. CDR3 sequence reads: CASSPDRSYGYTF. The CDR3 DNA sequence: TGTGCCAGCAGCCCCGACAGGAGCTATGGCTACACCTTC. This chain links TRBV12-3 or TRBV12-4 with TRBJ1-2; possibly TRBD1 for D (6 bases). V gave up 6 bases and J gave up 4 bases, with 12 bases separating them. The CDR3 contains 13 residues.

There are many counts of this clonotype. The V call is TRBV18, the J call TRBJ2-7; TRBD2 matches at 7 bases. Per the germline V gene, CDR1 is KGHSH and CDR2 is LQKENI. V shed 6 bases and J 4 bases; nucleotides not matched to a gene: 3. The CDR3 has 12 residues. The CDR3: CASSREGYEQYV. DNA for the CDR3: TGTGCCAGCTCCAGGGAGGGTTACGAGCAGTACGTC.